What follows describes a single TCR beta chain. As yet, its antigen is unknown. This entry is derived from a study of cytomegalovirus exposure and HLA in healthy donors. General study points: V- and J-gene trimming in TCR beta was tied to a missense DCLRE1C variant by an analysis performed later. Data from an earlier analysis indicated that most TCR beta V segments were productive either about 87% or about 30% of the time.

The PCR was carried out with 60 Vbeta primers and 13 Jbeta primers. Repertoires were generated with immunoSEQ multiplex PCR, while TCRdb's copy carries only in-frame clones and drops some. The sample includes about 140,000 clones, over 75% of them seen just once. Looked up from germline, CDR1 is MDHEN and CDR2 is SYDVKM. Unmatched junction bases numbered 13, after V lost 3 bases and J lost 8 bases. This CDR3 spans 16 amino acids. Sequencing was done on a sample of PBMCs. The sequence was collected from a female donor in good health and CMV-seronegative. The J gene is TRBJ1-5, the V gene TRBV28; 7 nucleotides align to TRBD1. The CDR3 loop is CASSFQKQGNGEPQHF. DNA of the CDR3: TGTGCCAGCAGTTTCCAAAAACAGGGGAACGGGGAGCCCCAGCATTTT. The complete variable domain, with remaining parts taken from reference TRBV28 and TRBJ1-5, reads DVKVTQSSRYLVKRTGEKVFLECVQDMDHENMFWYRQDPGLGLRLIYFSYDVKMKEKGDIPEGYSVSREKKERFSLILESASTNQTSMYLCASSFQKQGNGEPQHFGDGTRLSIL.